The entry below describes one T cell receptor beta chain. Antigen unknown. At one end the junction does not follow the germline gene, possibly because of a read error. Molecular-barcoded quantitative 5'-RACE produced these TCR beta libraries. TCRdb re-analysed the 5' RACE reads in MiXCR, keeping a single row per CDR3 protein. Seen here are 450,000 to 550,000 distinct CDR3 sequences, 5.3% observed once, and the top ten hold approximately 3.5%. Looked up from germline, CDR1 is SGHRS and CDR2 is YFSETQ. CDR3 length equals 13 residues. The data derive from a study of CD8 T cells in ankylosing spondylitis. Study-wide results and caveats: What appeared characteristic of ankylosing spondylitis blood was a TCR beta motif of seven to nine highly homologous variants.

The source of this sequence is a male donor with ankylosing spondylitis. V is TRBV5-1 and J is TRBJ2-5, with TRBD1 matching over 7 bases. Sequences were obtained from blood, either unsorted or a sorted T cell fraction (not recorded which). The DNA of the CDR3 is TGCGCCAGCAGCTTAGGGGGCATGGAGACCCAGCACTTC. This gives the protein CASSLGGMETQHF.